These 28 T cell receptor beta chains came from one sample sequenced in a study of PD-L1 blockade in urothelial cancer. Profiling relied on immunoSEQ multiplex PCR, and the TCRdb table lists in-frame clones only, not all of them. The sample holds about 120,000 clones, roughly 86% seen once. The time point is: peripheral blood 6 weeks after treatment start. This specimen was PBMCs, taken around atezolizumab (anti-PD-L1) treatment. These receptors were obtained from a man aged 50-59 years with urothelial cancer.

V and J are TRBV2 and TRBJ2-1; 8 bases align to TRBD2. The CDR3 totals 14 residues. Germline CDR1 is SNHLY and CDR2 is FYNNEI. V was clipped by 5 bases and J by 7 bases; unmatched bases: 7. The CDR3 protein is CASSSGTRGNEQFF. The CDR3 DNA is TGTGCCAGCAGTTCCGGGACTAGGGGGAATGAGCAGTTCTTC.

This rearrangement joins TRBV7-3 to TRBJ2-7, with 9 bases matching TRBD2. The germline V gene encodes CDR1 SGHTA and CDR2 FQGTGA. CDR3 length: 18 residues. The V and J ends lost 0 bases and 2 bases, in that order; junction bases with no gene match: 11. The CDR3 is CASSLTPPGLAGTYEQYF. DNA of the CDR3: TGTGCCAGCAGCTTAACCCCCCCCGGGCTAGCGGGAACCTACGAGCAGTACTTC.

V and J are TRBV6-5 and TRBJ2-1, with D possibly matching TRBD2 (5 bases). V was clipped by 5 bases and J by 6 bases, with 8 bases between them. The CDR3 has 12 amino acids. The germline V gene has CDR1 MNHEY and CDR2 SVGAGI. CDR3 nucleotides: TGTGCCAGCAGTACCGGGATCAATGAGCAGTTCTTC. Its protein is CASSTGINEQFF.

The V call is TRBV19, the J call TRBJ1-6, with D tentatively TRBD1 (5 bases). Germline V CDR1 and CDR2: LNHDA, SQIVND (reference sequence). The CDR3 is 16 amino acids. The V end lost 3 bases, the J end lost 6 bases, and 15 bases lay between the germline ends. The CDR3 reads CASSMSVGRGNSPLHF. CDR3 bases: TGTGCCAGTAGTATGAGCGTCGGAAGGGGTAATTCACCCCTCCACTTT. Supplemented by reference TRBV19 and TRBJ1-6, the full variable domain reads DGGITQSPKYLFRKEGQNVTLSCEQNLNHDAMYWYRQDPGQGLRLIYYSQIVNDFQKGDIAEGYSVSREKKESFPLTVTSAQKNPTAFYLCASSMSVGRGNSPLHFGNGTRLTVT.

The chain combines TRBV10-3 with TRBJ2-7; 8 positions match TRBD1. Trimming cost V 3 bases and J 2 bases; bases outside gene matches: 3. The CDR3 is 14 amino acids. Germline V gene lookup returns CDR1 ENHRY and CDR2 SYGVKD. The CDR3 protein is CAISDPGQAYEQYF. The DNA for the CDR3 is TGTGCCATCAGTGATCCGGGACAGGCCTACGAGCAGTACTTC.

This clone was seen only a few times. CDR3 amino acids: CASSPGLTWREKLFF. CDR3 DNA sequence: TGTGCCAGTAGCCCGGGACTTACTTGGAGAGAAAAACTGTTTTTT. The gene calls are TRBV5-6 and TRBJ1-4; TRBD1 is a possible D gene (5 bases). This CDR3 is built from 15 residues. The germline CDR1 and CDR2 sequences are SGHDT and YYEEEE. Trimming shortened V by 8 bases and J by 8 bases, and 22 bases separated the two germline ends.

In its sample, this clone was seen a few times. This chain links TRBV28 with TRBJ1-6, with TRBD1 matching over 9 bases. The germline V gene encodes CDR1 MDHEN and CDR2 SYDVKM. The CDR3 runs to 14 residues. Trimming cost V 3 bases and J 10 bases; bases outside gene matches: 4. CDR3 residues: CASSLGGTGSPLHF. The CDR3 nucleotides read TGTGCCAGCAGTTTGGGGGGGACAGGGTCACCCCTCCACTTT.

The chain recombines TRBV28 with TRBJ2-1; 11 bases agree with TRBD2. Germline assignment: CDR1 MDHEN and CDR2 SYDVKM. Trimming at V came to 1 base and at J to 0 bases, leaving 11 bases not matched to a gene. The CDR3 has 20 amino acids. The CDR3 nucleotides read TGTGCCAGCAGTTTATATTTCCCCCAACTAGCGGGGGACTCCTACAATGAGCAGTTCTTC. Protein product: CASSLYFPQLAGDSYNEQFF. The whole variable domain, filled in from reference TRBV28 and TRBJ2-1, reads DVKVTQSSRYLVKRTGEKVFLECVQDMDHENMFWYRQDPGLGLRLIYFSYDVKMKEKGDIPEGYSVSREKKERFSLILESASTNQTSMYLCASSLYFPQLAGDSYNEQFFGPGTRLTVL.

This chain connects TRBV2 to TRBJ2-2; 7 bases map to TRBD2. The length of the CDR3 is 14 residues. Per germline, CDR1 SNHLY and CDR2 FYNNEI. With 8 bases clipped from V and 4 bases from J, the junction kept 7 bases outside the gene matches. Written as DNA, the CDR3 is TGTGCCAGCTATAAAGCGGGAAGCACCGGGGAGCTGTTTTTT. Protein sequence: CASYKAGSTGELFF. Variable domain in full (rest from reference TRBV2 and TRBJ2-2): EPEVTQTPSHQVTQMGQEVILRCVPISNHLYFYWYRQILGQKVEFLVSFYNNEISEKSEIFDDQFSVERPDGSNFTLKIRSTKLEDSAMYFCASYKAGSTGELFFGEGSRLTVL.

The rearrangement joins TRBV19 to TRBJ2-1, with 9 nucleotides matching TRBD2. The CDR3 runs to 16 residues. In germline, CDR1 is LNHDA, CDR2 SQIVND (reference sequence). With V trimmed by 2 bases and J by 8 bases, 10 bases remained unmatched. The CDR3 region is CASSISGLAPFYEQFF. CDR3 in DNA: TGTGCCAGTAGTATATCTGGACTAGCGCCCTTTTATGAGCAGTTCTTC. Complete variable domain (other parts from reference TRBV19 and TRBJ2-1): DGGITQSPKYLFRKEGQNVTLSCEQNLNHDAMYWYRQDPGQGLRLIYYSQIVNDFQKGDIAEGYSVSREKKESFPLTVTSAQKNPTAFYLCASSISGLAPFYEQFFGPGTRLTVL.

This clone showed up just a few times. The chain is built from TRBV5-5 and TRBJ2-5; 12 bases agree with TRBD2. Germline V CDR1 and CDR2: SGHKS, YYEKEE (reference sequence). This CDR3 is built from 16 residues. Trimming at V came to 3 bases and at J to 4 bases, leaving 7 bases not matched to a gene. The CDR3 loop reads CASSWSPGLAGETQYF. The CDR3 DNA sequence: TGTGCCAGCAGCTGGAGTCCGGGACTAGCGGGAGAGACCCAGTACTTC.

The chain has TRBV15 and TRBJ2-3; TRBD2 might be the D (6 bases). The CDR3 contains 14 residues. Germline loops: CDR1 LNHNV, CDR2 YYDKDF (reference sequence). V was shortened by 2 bases and J by 6 bases, with 12 bases between the two germline ends. CDR3 nucleotide sequence: TGTGCCACCAGCAGACAGGGACTTGGGGATACGCAGTATTTT. As protein: CATSRQGLGDTQYF. The whole variable domain, remainder taken from reference TRBV15 and TRBJ2-3, is DAMVIQNPRYQVTQFGKPVTLSCSQTLNHNVMYWYQQKSSQAPKLLFHYYDKDFNNEADTPDNFQSRRPNTSFCFLDIRSPGLGDTAMYLCATSRQGLGDTQYFGPGTRLTVL.

The CDR3 DNA sequence: TGTGCCAGCAGCCGAATCCTTCCGAGAGCTAGTGGAAACACCATATATTTT. Translated, it gives CASSRILPRASGNTIYF. This chain links TRBV14 with TRBJ1-3; D is uncertain. Germline CDR1 reads SGHDN; CDR2 reads FVKESK. V lost 4 bases to trimming and J lost 3 bases, with 19 bases between them. This CDR3 spans 17 amino acids.

J is TRBJ2-7 and V is TRBV2; D call uncertain. Trimming stripped 4 bases from V and 6 bases from J, with 13 bases between. The CDR3 length is 13 residues. The germline V gene encodes CDR1 SNHLY and CDR2 FYNNEI. CDR3 protein: CASSVGPGSEQYF. The DNA for the CDR3 is TGTGCCAGCAGTGTGGGCCCTGGGTCCGAGCAGTACTTC.

The J gene is TRBJ1-6, the V gene TRBV19, with D perhaps matching TRBD1 (5 bases). V dropped 5 bases and J dropped 14 bases, with 19 bases sitting between them. The CDR3 is 14 residues long. The germline CDR1 and CDR2 sequences are LNHDA and SQIVND (reference sequence). The CDR3 reads CASSWGTPKRALHF. CDR3 nucleotide sequence: TGTGCCAGTAGTTGGGGGACGCCGAAGCGGGCCCTCCACTTT.

This chain uses TRBV11-2 with TRBJ2-3; 9 bases are shared with TRBD2. Germline lookup yields CDR1 SGHAT and CDR2 FQNNGV. The CDR3 sequence is 16 residues long. V shed 5 bases and J 1 base; nucleotides not matched to a gene: 7. CDR3 in DNA: TGTGCCAGCAGCAAGCCCTTAGCGGGGGGCACAGATACGCAGTATTTT. This gives the protein CASSKPLAGGTDTQYF.

This chain connects TRBV9 to TRBJ2-3; TRBD2 aligns across 11 bases. The CDR3 spans 16 residues. Germline loops: CDR1 SGDLS, CDR2 YYNGEE. With V trimmed by 3 bases and J by 2 bases, 5 bases remained unmatched. The CDR3 reads CASSDPTSGATDTQYF. DNA for the CDR3: TGTGCCAGCAGCGATCCGACTAGCGGGGCCACAGATACGCAGTATTTT.

The rearrangement links TRBV9 to TRBJ2-1; a possible D gene is TRBD1 (6 bases). This CDR3 spans 17 amino acids. V was clipped by 4 bases and J by 2 bases, with 19 bases between them. Germline V CDR1 and CDR2: SGDLS, YYNGEE. The CDR3, as DNA: TGTGCCAGCAGCCCAAGGGATGGGGGCGACCCCTACAATGAGCAGTTCTTC. Translation: CASSPRDGGDPYNEQFF.

The chain couples TRBV5-4 to TRBJ1-1; the D gene is possibly TRBD1 (5 bases). Germline V CDR1 and CDR2: SGHNT, YYREEE (reference sequence). V was pared by 4 bases and J by 1 base, with 17 bases between. This CDR3 contains 16 residues. CDR3 amino acids: CASSLSPRTPNTEAFF. Here the CDR3 DNA reads TGTGCCAGCAGCCTGTCCCCCCGGACACCGAACACTGAAGCTTTCTTT.

Written as DNA, the CDR3 is TGTGCCAGCAGCTTCGCCCTGACAGTCACTGAAGCTTTCTTT. Its protein is CASSFALTVTEAFF. J is TRBJ1-1 and V is TRBV7-9, with TRBD1 as a possible D gene (5 bases). The CDR3 length is 14 residues. V dropped 3 bases and J dropped 4 bases, with 12 bases sitting between them. CDR1 is SEHNR and CDR2 is FQNEAQ in the germline V gene (reference sequence).

The chain joins TRBV4-2 to TRBJ1-5; D remains ambiguous. Germline CDR1 and CDR2: LGHNA and YNFKEQ. The V gene lost 0 bases and the J gene lost 0 bases, with 15 bases spanning the gap. This CDR3 has 18 residues. The chain's CDR3 is CASSQDSSRFNSNQPQHF. The CDR3 nucleotides are TGTGCCAGCAGCCAAGATTCATCCAGATTTAATAGCAATCAGCCCCAGCATTTT.

The chain has TRBV5-5 and TRBJ2-7; 8 bases match TRBD1. This CDR3 region has 13 residues. Trimming took 4 bases from V and 2 from J; bases not matched to a gene: 2. Germline V gene sequence: CDR1 SGHKS, CDR2 YYEKEE (reference sequence). Here the CDR3 reads CASSQQGAYEQYF. In DNA form, the CDR3 reads TGTGCCAGCAGCCAACAGGGGGCCTACGAGCAGTACTTC.

The chain has TRBV10-2 and TRBJ1-5; D is undetermined. The CDR3 has 14 residues. CDR1 is WSHSY, CDR2 SAAADI, per germline. Deletions cut 4 bases from V and 2 bases from J, with 9 bases between. The DNA for the CDR3 is TGCGCCAGCAGTGGGGTCACAGGCAATCAGCCCCAGCATTTT. The encoded protein is CASSGVTGNQPQHF.

Of note for this clone: At one end the junction does not follow the germline gene, possibly because of a read error. The CDR3 DNA follows: TGTTTAGGAGATTTGAACTATGGCTACACCTTC. The encoded protein is CLGDLNYGYTF. The chain is built from TRBV20-1 and TRBJ1-2; no reliable D call. The CDR3 sequence is 11 residues long. Germline V CDR1 and CDR2: DFQATT, SNEGSKA (reference sequence).

A word on this clone: Sequence at one end of the junction differs from germline and may be a read error. The chain couples TRBV5-6 to TRBJ2-5; D is possibly TRBD2 (6 bases). This CDR3 contains 14 residues. Looked up from germline, CDR1 is SGHDT and CDR2 is YYEEEE. CDR3 amino acids: CVSSFGRMRETQYF. CDR3 sequence (DNA): TGTGTCAGCAGCTTCGGGAGAATGAGGGAGACCCAGTACTTC.

The rearrangement links TRBV9 to TRBJ1-2; possible D gene TRBD1, 5 bases. CDR3 size: 16 residues. Trimming removed 0 bases from V and 8 bases from J, with 20 bases in between. The germline gives CDR1 SGDLS, CDR2 YYNGEE. The CDR3 protein is CASSVGGQTGSWGYTF. For the CDR3, the DNA is TGTGCCAGCAGCGTAGGGGGCCAGACTGGCTCGTGGGGCTACACCTTC. Looking up the rest from reference TRBV9 and TRBJ1-2 gives the full variable domain: DSGVTQTPKHLITATGQRVTLRCSPRSGDLSVYWYQQSLDQGLQFLIQYYNGEERAKGNILERFSAQQFPDLHSELNLSSLELGDSALYFCASSVGGQTGSWGYTFGSGTRLTVV.

This chain joins TRBV28 and TRBJ1-2, with D maybe TRBD1 (6 bases). Germline CDR1 and CDR2: MDHEN and SYDVKM. CDR3 size: 13 residues. The ends were cut back, 6 bases at V and 8 bases at J, with 16 bases in the middle. DNA for the CDR3: TGTGCCAGCAGCCCGGCGGGGGCTTGGGGCTACACCTTC. Its translation: CASSPAGAWGYTF.

V usage is TRBV7-9 and J usage is TRBJ2-3; 11 nucleotides match TRBD2. From germline, CDR1 is SEHNR and CDR2 FQNEAQ (reference sequence). The CDR3 is made up of 17 amino acids. The ends lost 4 bases at V and 4 bases at J; junction bases unmatched: 10. CDR3 DNA sequence: TGTGCCAGCAGCTCTCCTAGCGGGAGGATAGGAGCAGATACGCAGTATTTT. Protein product: CASSSPSGRIGADTQYF.